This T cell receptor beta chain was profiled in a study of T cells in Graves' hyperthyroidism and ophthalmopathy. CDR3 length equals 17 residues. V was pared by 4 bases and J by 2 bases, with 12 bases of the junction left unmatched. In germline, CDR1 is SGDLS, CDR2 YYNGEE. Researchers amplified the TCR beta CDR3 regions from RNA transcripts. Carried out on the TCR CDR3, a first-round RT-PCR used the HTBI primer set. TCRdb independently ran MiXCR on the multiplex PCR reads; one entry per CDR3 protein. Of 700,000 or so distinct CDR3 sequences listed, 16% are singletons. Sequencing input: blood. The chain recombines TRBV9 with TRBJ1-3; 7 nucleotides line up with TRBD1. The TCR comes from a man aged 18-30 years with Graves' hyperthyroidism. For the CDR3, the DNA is TGTGCCAGCAGCCATTCTTCCAGGGGGGCGCCTGGAAACACCATATATTTT. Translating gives CASSHSSRGAPGNTIYF.